What follows is one TCR beta chain and its context. Its antigen is as yet unknown. This sample is part of a study of post-analysis software for immune sequencing data. Study-level information: As for disease course, relapsing-remitting, secondary progressive and progressive-relapsing multiple sclerosis were all included. Study observations and caveats: Among multiple sclerosis patients, normalized Chao1 diversity was significantly below that of controls. Patients showed TRBV5-6, TRBV5-1 and TRBV20-1 among five TRBV segments more frequent than in controls.

V lost 7 bases, J lost 4 bases, and 11 bases lay in between. Germline V gives CDR1 DFQATT, CDR2 SNEGSKA (reference sequence). This CDR3 spans 12 amino acids. Unique molecular identifiers were present in the TCR beta cDNA libraries. Using its own MiXCR run on the PCR reads, TCRdb lists one record per CDR3 protein. The sample contains about 460,000 distinct CDR3 sequences, roughly 45% of which appear only once. What was sequenced was blood. This clonotype was obtained from a girl aged 10-17 years with multiple sclerosis. This chain links TRBV20-1 with TRBJ1-5, with a possible D match to TRBD1 (5 bases). CDR3 residues: CSGTNENQPQHF. For the CDR3, the DNA is TGCAGTGGGACAAATGAGAATCAGCCCCAGCATTTT.